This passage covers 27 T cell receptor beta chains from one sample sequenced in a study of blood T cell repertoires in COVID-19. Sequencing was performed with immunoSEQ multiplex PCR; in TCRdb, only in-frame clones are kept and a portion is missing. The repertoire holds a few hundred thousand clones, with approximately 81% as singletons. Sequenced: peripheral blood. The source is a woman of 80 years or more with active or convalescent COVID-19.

This chain's CDR3 is CASSLLEGKQYF. The CDR3 DNA reads as TGTGCCAGCAGTTTATTGGAGGGGAAGCAGTACTTC. The chain is built from TRBV28 and TRBJ2-7, with D tentatively TRBD2 (6 bases). The CDR3 contains 12 residues. Germline loops: CDR1 MDHEN, CDR2 SYDVKM. V was cut by 1 base and J by 8 bases, with 9 bases left in between.

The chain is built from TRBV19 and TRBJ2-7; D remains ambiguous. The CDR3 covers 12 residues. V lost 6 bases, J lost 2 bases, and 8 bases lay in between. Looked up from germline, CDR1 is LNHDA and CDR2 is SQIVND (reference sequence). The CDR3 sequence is CASSPAAYEQYF. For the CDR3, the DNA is TGTGCCAGTAGCCCCGCGGCCTACGAGCAGTACTTC.

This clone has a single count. CDR3 nucleotide sequence: TGTGCCAGCAGCCAAGAGGGATACAGACCGGGACAGGGGGCAAGGAACACTGAAGCTTTCTTT. Its protein is CASSQEGYRPGQGARNTEAFF. The chain joins TRBV3-1 (or the pseudogene TRBV3-2) to TRBJ1-1; TRBD1 aligns across 12 bases. This CDR3 has 21 amino acids. V shed 0 bases and J 1 base; nucleotides not matched to a gene: 15. CDR1 LGHDT and CDR2 YNNKEL come from the germline V gene (reference sequence).

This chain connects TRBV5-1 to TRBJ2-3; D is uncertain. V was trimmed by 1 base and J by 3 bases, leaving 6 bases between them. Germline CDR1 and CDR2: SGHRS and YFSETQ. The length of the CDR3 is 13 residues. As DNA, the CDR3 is TGCGCCAGCAGCTTGATTTCTACAGATACGCAGTATTTT. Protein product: CASSLISTDTQYF.

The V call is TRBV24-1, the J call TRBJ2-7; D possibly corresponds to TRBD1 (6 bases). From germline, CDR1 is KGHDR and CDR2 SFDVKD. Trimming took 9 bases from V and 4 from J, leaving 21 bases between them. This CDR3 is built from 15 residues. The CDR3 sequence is CATRGEGHHVYEQYF. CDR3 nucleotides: TGTGCCACCCGGGGTGAGGGACACCACGTTTACGAGCAGTACTTC.

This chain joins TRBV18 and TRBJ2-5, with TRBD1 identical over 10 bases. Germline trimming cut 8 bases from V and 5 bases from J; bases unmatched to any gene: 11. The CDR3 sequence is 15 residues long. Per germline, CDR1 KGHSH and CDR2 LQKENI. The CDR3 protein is CASQPGDRGMETQYF. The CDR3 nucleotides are TGTGCCAGCCAACCCGGGGACAGGGGTATGGAGACCCAGTACTTC.

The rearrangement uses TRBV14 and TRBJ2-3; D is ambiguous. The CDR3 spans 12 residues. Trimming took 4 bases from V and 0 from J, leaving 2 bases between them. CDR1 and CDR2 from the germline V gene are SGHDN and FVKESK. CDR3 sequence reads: CASSPSTDTQYF. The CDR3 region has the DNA TGTGCCAGCAGCCCTAGCACAGATACGCAGTATTTT.

This CDR3 is CASSPPLTGGTGNTIYF. For the CDR3, the DNA is TGTGCCAGCTCACCACCCCTCACAGGGGGCACAGGAAACACCATATATTTT. The rearrangement uses TRBV18 and TRBJ1-3; 9 bases fit TRBD1. Germline CDR1 reads KGHSH; CDR2 reads LQKENI. J lost 4 bases, V lost 0 bases, and 7 bases had no gene match. The CDR3 extends over 17 amino acids.

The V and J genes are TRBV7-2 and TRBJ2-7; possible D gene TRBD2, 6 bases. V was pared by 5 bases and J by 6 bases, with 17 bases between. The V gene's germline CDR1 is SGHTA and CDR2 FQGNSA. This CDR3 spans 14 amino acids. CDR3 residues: CASSPREAGGEQYF. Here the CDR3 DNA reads TGTGCCAGCAGCCCCCGCGAAGCGGGCGGCGAGCAGTACTTC. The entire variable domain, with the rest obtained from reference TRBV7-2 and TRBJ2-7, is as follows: GAGVSQSPSNKVTEKGKDVELRCDPISGHTALYWYRQSLGQGLEFLIYFQGNSAPDKSGLPSDRFSAERTGGSVSTLTIQRTQQEDSAVYLCASSPREAGGEQYFGPGTRLTVT.

CDR3 protein: CASSGGGMNTEAFF. The CDR3 region has the DNA TGCGCCAGCAGCGGCGGGGGCATGAACACTGAAGCTTTCTTT. The V gene is TRBV5-1, the J gene TRBJ1-1, with D maybe TRBD1 (6 bases). Germline lookup yields CDR1 SGHRS and CDR2 YFSETQ. CDR3 length equals 14 residues. With 4 bases removed from V and 0 bases from J, the gap between germline ends came to 10 bases.

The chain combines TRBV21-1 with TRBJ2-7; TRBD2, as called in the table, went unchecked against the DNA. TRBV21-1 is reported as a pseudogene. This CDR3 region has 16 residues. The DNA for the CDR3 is TGTGCCAGCAGCAAAGAGGGTAGCGGGAGCTCCTACGAGCAGTACTTC. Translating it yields CASSKEGSGSSYEQYF.

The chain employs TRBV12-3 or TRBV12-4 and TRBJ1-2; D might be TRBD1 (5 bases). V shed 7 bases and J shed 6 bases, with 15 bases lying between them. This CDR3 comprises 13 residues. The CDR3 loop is CASTDQGRHGYTF. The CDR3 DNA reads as TGTGCCAGCACCGATCAGGGTAGGCATGGCTACACCTTC.

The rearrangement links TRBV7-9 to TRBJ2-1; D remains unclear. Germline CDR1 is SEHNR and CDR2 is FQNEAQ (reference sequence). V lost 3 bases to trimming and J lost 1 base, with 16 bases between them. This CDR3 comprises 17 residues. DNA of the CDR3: TGTGCCAGCAGCTTTTGGCTCGGCGGCGATTCCTACAATGAGCAGTTCTTC. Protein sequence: CASSFWLGGDSYNEQFF.

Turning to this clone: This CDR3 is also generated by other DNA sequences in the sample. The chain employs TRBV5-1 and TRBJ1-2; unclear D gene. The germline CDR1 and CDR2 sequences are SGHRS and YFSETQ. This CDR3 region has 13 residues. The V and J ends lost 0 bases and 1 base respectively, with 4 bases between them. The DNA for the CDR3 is TGCGCCAGCAGCTTGGACAGTAACTATGGCTACACCTTC. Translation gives CASSLDSNYGYTF.

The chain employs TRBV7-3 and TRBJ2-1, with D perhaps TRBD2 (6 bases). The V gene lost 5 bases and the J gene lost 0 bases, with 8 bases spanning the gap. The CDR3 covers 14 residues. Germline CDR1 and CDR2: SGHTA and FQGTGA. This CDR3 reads CASSPGLSYNEQFF. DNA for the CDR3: TGTGCCAGCAGCCCGGGACTCTCCTACAATGAGCAGTTCTTC.

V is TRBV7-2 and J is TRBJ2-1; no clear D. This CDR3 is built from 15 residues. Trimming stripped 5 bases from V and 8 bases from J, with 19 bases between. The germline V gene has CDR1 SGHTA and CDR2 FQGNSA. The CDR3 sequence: CASSPRGPIPDEQFF. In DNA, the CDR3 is TGTGCCAGCAGCCCTAGAGGCCCGATACCTGATGAGCAGTTCTTC.

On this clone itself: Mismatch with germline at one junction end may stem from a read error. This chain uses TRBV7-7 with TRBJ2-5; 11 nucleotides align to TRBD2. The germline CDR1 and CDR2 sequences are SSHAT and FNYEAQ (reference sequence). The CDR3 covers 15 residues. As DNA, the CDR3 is TGTGCTAGCAGCTTAGGTACTAGCGGGGGTGAGACCCAGTACTTC. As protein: CASSLGTSGGETQYF.

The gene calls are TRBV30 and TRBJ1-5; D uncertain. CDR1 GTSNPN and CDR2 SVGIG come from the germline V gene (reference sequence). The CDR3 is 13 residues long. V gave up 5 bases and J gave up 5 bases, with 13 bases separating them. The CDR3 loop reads CAWALQEDQPQHF. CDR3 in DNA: TGTGCCTGGGCTCTCCAGGAGGATCAGCCCCAGCATTTT. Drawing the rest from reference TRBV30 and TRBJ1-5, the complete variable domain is SQTIHQWPATLVQPVGSPLSLECTVEGTSNPNLYWYRQAAGRGLQLLFYSVGIGQISSEVPQNLSASRPQDRQFILSSKKLLLSDSGFYLCAWALQEDQPQHFGDGTRLSIL.

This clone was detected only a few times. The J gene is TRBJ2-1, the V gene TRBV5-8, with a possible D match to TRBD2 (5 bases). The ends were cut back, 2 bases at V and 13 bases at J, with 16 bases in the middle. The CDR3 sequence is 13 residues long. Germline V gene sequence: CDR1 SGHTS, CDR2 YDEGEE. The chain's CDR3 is CASSFGLALEQFF. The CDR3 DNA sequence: TGTGCCAGCAGCTTCGGGCTAGCCCTGGAACAGTTCTTC.

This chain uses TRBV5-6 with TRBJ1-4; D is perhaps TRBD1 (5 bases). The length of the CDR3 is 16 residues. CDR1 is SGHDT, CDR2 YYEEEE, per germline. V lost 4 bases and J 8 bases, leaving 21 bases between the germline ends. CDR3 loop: CASSKGQGSLREKLFF. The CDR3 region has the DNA TGTGCCAGCAGCAAGGGGCAAGGGTCTTTAAGAGAAAAACTGTTTTTT.

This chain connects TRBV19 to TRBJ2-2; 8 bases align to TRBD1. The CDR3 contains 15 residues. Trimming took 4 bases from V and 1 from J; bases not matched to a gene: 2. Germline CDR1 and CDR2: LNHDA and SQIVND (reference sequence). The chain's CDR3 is CASSTGQGNTGELFF. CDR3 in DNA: TGTGCCAGTAGTACCGGACAGGGGAACACCGGGGAGCTGTTTTTT.

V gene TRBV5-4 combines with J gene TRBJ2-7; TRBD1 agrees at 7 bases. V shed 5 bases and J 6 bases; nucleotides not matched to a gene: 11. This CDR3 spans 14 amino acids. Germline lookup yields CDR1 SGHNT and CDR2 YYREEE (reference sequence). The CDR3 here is CASRDPTGISEQYF. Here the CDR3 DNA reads TGTGCCAGCAGGGACCCGACAGGGATCAGCGAGCAGTACTTC.

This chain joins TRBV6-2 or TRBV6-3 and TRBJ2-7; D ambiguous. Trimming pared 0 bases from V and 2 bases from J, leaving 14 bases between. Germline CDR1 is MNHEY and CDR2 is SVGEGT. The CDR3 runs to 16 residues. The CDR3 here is CASSYSQKLGAYEQYF. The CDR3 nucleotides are TGTGCCAGCAGTTACTCCCAGAAACTCGGAGCCTACGAGCAGTACTTC.

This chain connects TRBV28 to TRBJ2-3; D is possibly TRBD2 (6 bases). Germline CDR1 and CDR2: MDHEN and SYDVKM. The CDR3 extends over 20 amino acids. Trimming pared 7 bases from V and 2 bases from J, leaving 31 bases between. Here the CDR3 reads CASTPLRGIRGDGHTDTQYF. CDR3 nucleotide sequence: TGTGCCAGCACTCCGCTTCGCGGGATTAGAGGGGACGGTCACACAGATACGCAGTATTTT.

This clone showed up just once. CDR3 sequence: CASSTPPWMQAGAPLHF. CDR3 nucleotides: TGTGCCAGCAGTACCCCACCTTGGATGCAAGCAGGTGCACCCCTCCACTTT. The chain recombines TRBV27 with TRBJ1-6; D gene uncertain. CDR1 is MNHEY and CDR2 is SMNVEV in the germline V gene (reference sequence). Trimming shortened V by 5 bases and J by 11 bases, and 25 bases separated the two germline ends. The CDR3 extends over 17 amino acids.

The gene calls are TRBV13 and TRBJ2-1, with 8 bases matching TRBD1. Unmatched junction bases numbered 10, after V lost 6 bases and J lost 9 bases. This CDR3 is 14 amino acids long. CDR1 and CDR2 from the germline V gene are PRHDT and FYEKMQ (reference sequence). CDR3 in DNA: TGTGCCAGCAGTGTTGACAGGGGCTGGGGTGAGCAGTTCTTC. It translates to CASSVDRGWGEQFF.

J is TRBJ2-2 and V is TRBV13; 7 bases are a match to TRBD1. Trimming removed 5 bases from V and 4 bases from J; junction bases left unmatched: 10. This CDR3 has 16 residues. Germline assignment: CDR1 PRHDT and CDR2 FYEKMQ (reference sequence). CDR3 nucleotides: TGTGCCAGCAGCACACTCCCGACAGGGCCCACCGGGGAGCTGTTTTTT. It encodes CASSTLPTGPTGELFF. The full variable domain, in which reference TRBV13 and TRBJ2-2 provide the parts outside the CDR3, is AAGVIQSPRHLIKEKRETATLKCYPIPRHDTVYWYQQGPGQDPQFLISFYEKMQSDKGSIPDRFSAQQFSDYHSELNMSSLELGDSALYFCASSTLPTGPTGELFFGEGSRLTVL.